These T cell receptor beta chains were read from a single sample in a study of blood T cells in healthy people across ages. TCRdb analysed the 5' RACE reads with MiXCR anew, one entry per CDR3 protein. The sample shows over 950,000 distinct CDR3 sequences, roughly two fifths of them seen only once. Sequenced: blood. The source of these receptors is a man between 18 and 29 years old in good health. Both conserved end residues are part of each CDR3. Fields, in order: J gene, D gene, clone size, V gene, CDR3 protein, CDR3 DNA. The D gene is left open where the match is weak. Only some rows state a clone size, as once, few, many or a class for expanded clones.

TRBJ1-1 | TRBD1 | . | TRBV19 | CASSRQGETNTEAFF | TGTGCCAGTAGTAGGCAGGGGGAAACGAACACTGAAGCTTTCTTT
TRBJ2-5 | TRBD2 | . | TRBV20-1 | CSARNSGRNQETQYF | TGCAGCGCTAGAAATAGCGGGAGAAACCAAGAGACCCAGTACTTC
TRBJ1-2 | TRBD1 | . | TRBV3-1 | CASSQVTGTAYTF | TGTGCCAGCAGCCAAGTCACCGGGACAGCCTACACCTTC
TRBJ1-4 | . | . | TRBV20-1 | CSARLRDGEKLFF | TGCAGTGCTAGGCTCAGGGATGGTGAAAAACTGTTTTTT
TRBJ2-3 | . | . | TRBV5-1 | CASSLVISTDTQYF | TGCGCCAGCAGCTTGGTCATTAGCACAGATACGCAGTATTTT
TRBJ1-1 | . | . | TRBV15 | CATSRDRGKNTEAFF | TGTGCCACCAGCAGAGATCGGGGGAAGAACACTGAAGCTTTCTTT
TRBJ1-4 | TRBD1 | . | TRBV4-2 | CASSQASTGAEKLFF | TGTGCCAGCAGCCAAGCGTCGACAGGGGCCGAAAAACTGTTTTTT
TRBJ1-1 | . | . | TRBV13 | CASSLGPEATEAFF | TGTGCCAGCAGCTTAGGGCCCGAGGCGACTGAAGCTTTCTTT
TRBJ1-1 | TRBD1 | few | TRBV7-9 | CASTQGQGGSLNTEAFF | TGTGCCAGCACCCAAGGACAGGGGGGAAGTTTAAACACTGAAGCTTTCTTT
TRBJ2-3 | . | . | TRBV14 | CASSQEAYSTDTQYF | TGTGCCAGCAGCCAAGAAGCTTATTCCACAGATACGCAGTATTTT
TRBJ1-2 | TRBD1 | few | TRBV9 | CASSVATTGESYYGYTF | TGTGCCAGCAGCGTAGCTACAACAGGGGAAAGCTACTATGGCTACACCTTC
TRBJ2-1 | . | . | TRBV4-3 | CASSQVEGTLSSYNEQFF | TGCGCCAGCAGCCAAGTTGAAGGGACTTTAAGCTCCTACAATGAGCAGTTCTTC
TRBJ2-3 | TRBD2 | many | TRBV29-1 | CSVEGLAGGSTDTQYF | TGCAGCGTTGAAGGGCTAGCGGGGGGTAGCACAGATACGCAGTATTTT
TRBJ1-3 | . | . | TRBV20-1 | CSARLAGRRSGNTIYF | TGCAGTGCTAGATTGGCAGGCCGACGCTCTGGAAACACCATATATTTT
TRBJ2-3 | TRBD1 | few | TRBV20-1 | CSAVYLQGLVIADTQYF | TGCAGTGCTGTCTATCTACAGGGGTTAGTAATCGCAGATACGCAGTATTTT
TRBJ2-7 | TRBD1 | . | TRBV7-2 | CASSTTGTDENTQYF | TGTGCCAGCAGCACAACCGGGACAGATGAAAACACTCAGTACTTC
TRBJ2-2 | . | . | TRBV5-1 | CTSSLPVAGELFF | TGCACCAGCAGCTTGCCGGTTGCCGGGGAGCTGTTTTTT
TRBJ1-5 | . | few | TRBV4-3 | CASSQDRALDQPQHF | TGCGCCAGCAGCCAAGACAGGGCCCTTGATCAGCCCCAGCATTTT
TRBJ2-3 | TRBD2 | many | TRBV20-1 | CSARDLQRGVANTDTQYF | TGCAGTGCTAGAGATCTTCAGCGGGGGGTTGCTAACACAGATACGCAGTATTTT
TRBJ1-1 | . | . | TRBV7-3 | CASNSPGVNTEAFF | TGTGCCAGCAACTCGCCGGGCGTGAACACTGAAGCTTTCTTT
TRBJ2-4 | . | . | TRBV5-1 | CASSLLAGSAKNIQYF | TGCGCCAGCAGCTTGCTTGCCGGTTCGGCCAAAAACATTCAGTACTTC
TRBJ2-7 | . | . | TRBV6-2/TRBV6-3 | CASSDTQTYEQYF | TGTGCCAGCAGTGACACACAAACTTACGAGCAGTACTTC
TRBJ1-1 | TRBD1 | few | TRBV4-1 | CASSQSPLGVRDRVIPAFF | TGCGCCAGCAGCCAAAGTCCCCTAGGGGTTCGGGACAGGGTGATTCCAGCTTTCTTT
TRBJ2-5 | . | . | TRBV9 | CASSVAGGLQVLQETQYF | TGTGCCAGCAGCGTTGCCGGGGGACTCCAAGTCTTACAAGAGACCCAGTACTTC
TRBJ1-1 | . | . | TRBV7-9 | CASRAGESNTEAFF | TGTGCCAGCAGGGCAGGGGAATCAAACACTGAAGCTTTCTTT
TRBJ1-3 | . | . | TRBV5-1 | CASSPGTPAADTIYF | TGCGCCAGCAGCCCCGGGACACCCGCGGCGGACACCATATATTTT
TRBJ1-4 | TRBD1 | . | TRBV3-1 | CASSHRDSEKLFF | TGTGCCAGCAGCCACCGGGACAGCGAAAAACTGTTTTTT
TRBJ2-5 | . | . | TRBV9 | CASSVGVRDLQETQYF | TGTGCCAGCAGCGTAGGTGTTCGGGACCTCCAAGAGACCCAGTACTTC
TRBJ2-3 | . | . | TRBV15 | CATSRDPQGPDTQYF | TGTGCCACCAGCAGAGATCCCCAGGGGCCAGATACGCAGTATTTT
TRBJ1-1 | . | . | TRBV12-3/TRBV12-4 | CASSLELGWETEAFF | TGTGCCAGCAGTTTGGAGTTGGGTTGGGAAACTGAAGCTTTCTTT
TRBJ2-2 | . | . | TRBV2 | CASSRDGNTGELFF | TGTGCCAGCAGCCGGGACGGAAACACCGGGGAGCTGTTTTTT
TRBJ2-7 | . | few | TRBV10-3 | CATGEGKSYEQYF | TGTGCCACGGGCGAGGGGAAATCCTACGAGCAGTACTTC
TRBJ2-5 | TRBD2 | . | TRBV12-3/TRBV12-4 | CASTQGLAGGNEQYF | TGTGCCAGCACCCAGGGACTAGCGGGGGGGAATGAGCAGTACTTC
TRBJ2-1 | . | few | TRBV20-1 | CSAPPDDNEQFF | TGCAGTGCCCCCCCAGACGACAATGAGCAGTTCTTC
TRBJ1-4 | . | . | TRBV11-2 | CASSLEAGYWANEKLFF | TGTGCCAGCAGCTTAGAGGCGGGATATTGGGCTAATGAAAAACTGTTTTTT
TRBJ2-4 | TRBD1 | . | TRBV6-6 | CASSRTGMSKNIQYF | TGTGCCAGCAGTCGGACAGGGATGAGTAAAAACATTCAGTACTTC
TRBJ1-1 | TRBD1 | once | TRBV4-2 | CASSPGAGGQHTEAFF | TGTGCCAGCAGCCCTGGGGCAGGGGGGCAGCACACTGAAGCTTTCTTT
TRBJ2-7 | TRBD1 | many | TRBV4-2 | CASSQRQGDEQYF | TGTGCCAGCAGCCAAAGACAGGGAGACGAGCAGTACTTC
TRBJ1-1 | TRBD1 | . | TRBV12-3/TRBV12-4 | CASKGQGASEAFF | TGTGCCAGCAAGGGACAGGGGGCCTCTGAAGCTTTCTTT
TRBJ2-1 | TRBD2 | . | TRBV12-3/TRBV12-4 | CASSSSGGLNEQFF | TGTGCCAGCAGCTCTAGCGGGGGACTCAATGAGCAGTTCTTC
TRBJ1-2 | . | few | TRBV6-2/TRBV6-3 | CASSPPTQEKYYGYTF | TGTGCCAGCAGTCCGCCTACCCAGGAGAAGTACTATGGCTACACCTTC